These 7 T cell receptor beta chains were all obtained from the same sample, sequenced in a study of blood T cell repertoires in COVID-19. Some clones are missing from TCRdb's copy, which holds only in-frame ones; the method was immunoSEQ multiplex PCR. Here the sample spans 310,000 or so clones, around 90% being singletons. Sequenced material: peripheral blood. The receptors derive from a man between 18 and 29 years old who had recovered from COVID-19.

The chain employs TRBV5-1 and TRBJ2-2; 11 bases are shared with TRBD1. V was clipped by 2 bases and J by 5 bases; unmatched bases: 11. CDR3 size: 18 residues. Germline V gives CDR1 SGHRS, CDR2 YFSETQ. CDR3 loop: CASSFGTTGTGGTGELFF. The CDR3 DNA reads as TGCGCCAGCAGCTTTGGAACAACCGGGACAGGGGGAACCGGGGAGCTGTTTTTT.

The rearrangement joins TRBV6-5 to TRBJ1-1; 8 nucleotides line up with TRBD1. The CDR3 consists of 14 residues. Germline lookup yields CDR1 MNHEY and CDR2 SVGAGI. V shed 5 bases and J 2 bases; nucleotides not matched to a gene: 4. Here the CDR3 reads CASSTSGGNTEAFF. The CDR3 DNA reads TGTGCCAGCAGTACGTCAGGGGGCAACACTGAAGCTTTCTTT.

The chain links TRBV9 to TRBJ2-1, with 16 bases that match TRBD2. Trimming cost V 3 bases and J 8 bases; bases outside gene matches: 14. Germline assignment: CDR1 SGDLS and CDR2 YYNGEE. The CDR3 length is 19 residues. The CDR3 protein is CASSATSGTSGRAVDEQFF. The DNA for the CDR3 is TGTGCCAGCAGCGCCACCTCCGGGACTAGCGGGAGGGCCGTCGATGAGCAGTTCTTC. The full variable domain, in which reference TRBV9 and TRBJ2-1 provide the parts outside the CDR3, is DSGVTQTPKHLITATGQRVTLRCSPRSGDLSVYWYQQSLDQGLQFLIQYYNGEERAKGNILERFSAQQFPDLHSELNLSSLELGDSALYFCASSATSGTSGRAVDEQFFGPGTRLTVL.

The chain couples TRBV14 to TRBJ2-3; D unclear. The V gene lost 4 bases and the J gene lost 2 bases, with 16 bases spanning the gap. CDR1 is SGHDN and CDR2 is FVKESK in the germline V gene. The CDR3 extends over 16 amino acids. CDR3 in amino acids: CASSPGSRLPTDTQYF. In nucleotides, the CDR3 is TGTGCCAGCAGCCCGGGTTCTCGACTGCCCACAGATACGCAGTATTTT.

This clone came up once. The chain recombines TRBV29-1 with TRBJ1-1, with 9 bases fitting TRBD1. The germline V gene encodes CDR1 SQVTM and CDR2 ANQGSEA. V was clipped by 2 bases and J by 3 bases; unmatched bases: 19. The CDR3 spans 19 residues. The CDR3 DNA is TGCAGCGTTGAAAGGTTGGTCTGGGGACAGGGAGATCCGGACACTGAAGCTTTCTTT. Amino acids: CSVERLVWGQGDPDTEAFF. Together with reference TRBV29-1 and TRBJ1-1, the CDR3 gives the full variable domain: SAVISQKPSRDICQRGTSLTIQCQVDSQVTMMFWYRQQPGQSLTLIATANQGSEATYESGFVIDKFPISRPNLTFSTLTVSNMSPEDSSIYLCSVERLVWGQGDPDTEAFFGQGTRLTVV.

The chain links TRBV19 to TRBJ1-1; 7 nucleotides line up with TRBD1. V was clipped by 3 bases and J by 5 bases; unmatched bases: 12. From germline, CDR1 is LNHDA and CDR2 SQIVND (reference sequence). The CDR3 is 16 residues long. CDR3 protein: CASSMVPGGKLTEAFF. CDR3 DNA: TGTGCCAGTAGTATGGTCCCAGGGGGAAAGTTGACTGAAGCTTTCTTT.

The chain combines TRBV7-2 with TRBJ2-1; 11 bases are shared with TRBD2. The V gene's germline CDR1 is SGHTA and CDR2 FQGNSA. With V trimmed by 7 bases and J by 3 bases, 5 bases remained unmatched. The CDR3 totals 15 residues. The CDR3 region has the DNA TGTGCCAGCACCCTACTAGCGGGGGACTACAATGAGCAGTTCTTC. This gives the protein CASTLLAGDYNEQFF. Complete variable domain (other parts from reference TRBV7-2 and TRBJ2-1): GAGVSQSPSNKVTEKGKDVELRCDPISGHTALYWYRQSLGQGLEFLIYFQGNSAPDKSGLPSDRFSAERTGGSVSTLTIQRTQQEDSAVYLCASTLLAGDYNEQFFGPGTRLTVL.